This T cell receptor (beta chain) was obtained from a study of cytomegalovirus exposure and HLA in healthy donors. Study at large: Within an early data release were about 85 million unique TCRs drawn from HLA-typed donors.

The study ran its PCR with 60 Vbeta and 13 Jbeta primers. Produced via immunoSEQ multiplex PCR; TCRdb's table is partial and in-frame only. Of about 85,000 clones in the sample, 75% to 90% were seen once. As regards this clone: The antigen remains unidentified.

Findings and caveats of the study: The Asian-associated ancestry cluster reportedly had fewer N-insertions than the 666-donor mean in a later analysis. Data from an earlier analysis indicated that most TCR beta V segments were productive either about 87% or about 30% of the time. A missense variant in DCLRE1C was later tied to TCR beta V- and J-gene trimming.

With 0 bases clipped from V and 0 bases from J, the junction kept 4 bases outside the gene matches. Germline V gene data show CDR1 as LNHNV and CDR2 as YYDKDF (reference sequence). This CDR3 region has 16 residues. The material sequenced was PBMCs. The receptor comes from a man aged 45-65 years in good health and CMV-seropositive. The chain joins TRBV15 to TRBJ2-7; TRBD2 agrees at 8 bases. The CDR3 sequence is CATSRDSLADSYEQYF. The DNA for the CDR3 is TGTGCCACCAGCAGAGATTCACTAGCGGACTCCTACGAGCAGTACTTC.